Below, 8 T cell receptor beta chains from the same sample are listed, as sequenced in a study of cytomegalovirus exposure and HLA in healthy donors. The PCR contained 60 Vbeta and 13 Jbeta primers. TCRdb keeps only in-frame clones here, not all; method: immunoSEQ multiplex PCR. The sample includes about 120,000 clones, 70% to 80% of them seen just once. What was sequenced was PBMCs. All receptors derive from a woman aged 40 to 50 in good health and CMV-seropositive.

CDR3 DNA sequence: TGTGCCAGCAGTCCTCAGCACCGGGGGGGGCGATCACAAGAGACCCAGTACTTC. The encoded protein is CASSPQHRGGRSQETQYF. The chain employs TRBV7-3 and TRBJ2-5; the match to TRBD2 covers 8 bases. The CDR3 length is 18 residues. The V gene end was trimmed by 6 bases and the J gene end by 2 bases; junction bases not matched to a gene: 17. Germline V gives CDR1 SGHTA, CDR2 FQGTGA.

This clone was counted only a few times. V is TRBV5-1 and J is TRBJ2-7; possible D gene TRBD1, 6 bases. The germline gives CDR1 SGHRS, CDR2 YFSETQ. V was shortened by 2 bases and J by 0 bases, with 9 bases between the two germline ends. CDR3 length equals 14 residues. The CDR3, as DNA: TGCGCCAGCAGCTTCTGGGGACACTCCTACGAGCAGTACTTC. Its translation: CASSFWGHSYEQYF.

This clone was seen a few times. The CDR3 loop reads CASSQGANTEAFF. The CDR3 DNA follows: TGCGCCAGCAGCCAAGGGGCGAACACTGAAGCTTTCTTT. This rearrangement joins TRBV4-1 to TRBJ1-1; no clear D. CDR3 size: 13 residues. The V end lost 1 base, the J end lost 1 base, and 4 bases lay between the germline ends. CDR1 and CDR2 (germline): MGHRA, YSYEKL.

The CDR3 DNA reads TGTGCCAGCAGCTTGTTCAGGGCTGGGGCCAACGTCCTGACTTTC. Translated: CASSLFRAGANVLTF. The chain carries TRBV5-6 and TRBJ2-6; possibly TRBD1 for D (5 bases). The CDR3 is made up of 15 amino acids. CDR1 is SGHDT and CDR2 is YYEEEE in the germline V gene. Trimming took 1 base from V and 2 from J, leaving 7 bases between them.

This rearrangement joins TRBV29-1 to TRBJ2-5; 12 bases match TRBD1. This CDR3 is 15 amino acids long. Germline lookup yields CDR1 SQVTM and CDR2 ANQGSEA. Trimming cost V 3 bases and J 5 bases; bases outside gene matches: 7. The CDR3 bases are TGCAGCGTTGAGCGGGGGGACAGGGGGCGGGAGACCCAGTACTTC. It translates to CSVERGDRGRETQYF.

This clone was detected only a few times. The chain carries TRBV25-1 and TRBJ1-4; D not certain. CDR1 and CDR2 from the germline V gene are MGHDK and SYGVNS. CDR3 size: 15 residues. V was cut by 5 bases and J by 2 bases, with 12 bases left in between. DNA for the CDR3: TGTGCCAGCAGTAAACCTTCGGGGACTAATGAAAAACTGTTTTTT. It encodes CASSKPSGTNEKLFF.

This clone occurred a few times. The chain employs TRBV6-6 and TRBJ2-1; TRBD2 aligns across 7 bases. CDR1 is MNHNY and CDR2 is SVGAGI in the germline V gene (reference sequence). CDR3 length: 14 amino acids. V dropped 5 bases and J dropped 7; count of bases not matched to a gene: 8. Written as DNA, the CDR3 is TGTGCCAGCAGTCCTGGACTAGATTATAATGAGCAGTTCTTC. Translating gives CASSPGLDYNEQFF.

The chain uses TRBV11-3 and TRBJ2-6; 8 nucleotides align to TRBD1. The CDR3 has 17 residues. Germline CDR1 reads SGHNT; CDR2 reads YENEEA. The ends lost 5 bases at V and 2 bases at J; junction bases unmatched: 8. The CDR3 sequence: CASSPGQGSPGANVLTF. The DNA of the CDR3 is TGTGCCAGCAGCCCAGGACAGGGTAGTCCTGGGGCCAACGTCCTGACTTTC.